The following is a T cell receptor (beta chain) sequence with its context. No antigen is known for it. Per-base quality was not reported, and no clone a single base away is much larger than it. V was cut back by 3 bases and J by 1 base, leaving a gap of 9 bases between them. The CDR3 covers 13 residues, taking in both the cysteine and the phenylalanine. Only CDR3 DNA is held: 39 bases, read in frame from base 1. CDR1 DFQATT and CDR2 SNEGSKA were looked up in the germline V gene (reference sequence). The collaborating institutions used their own protocols to collect whole blood in K2EDTA tubes. Collaborator samples were shipped for TCRbeta analysis as frozen whole blood, isolated PBMCs, or DNA extracted from either sample type. The data were obtained in a study of blood T cell repertoires in COVID-19 (dated by TCRdb to 2019 to 2021). Concerning the study at large: Samples from collaborators originated in the United States, Italy and Spain and spanned both the acute and convalescent phases of COVID-19. Sample metadata almost always included a de-identified subject ID, COVID-19 status, age in years and sex. A freely available public database, intended as a resource for researchers studying the immune response to SARS-CoV-2, is where the repertoires were released. Samples came from the ongoing ImmuneRACE study (first 160 participants) plus 1,254 subjects from 6 global collaborators. Where available, HLA class I and class II types were obtained from metadata supplied by the sample provider rather than from assay-based typing. The dataset comprised deeply sampled blood TCRbeta repertoires from subjects exposed to, actively infected with, or recovered from COVID-19. The material from the prospective study consisted of cDNA or gDNA derived from T cells, B-cell-depleted T cells, or PBMCs.

The investigation overall reported the following: The quantity of clinical and demographic metadata differed by source and by participant and was supplied without curation.

TCRbeta CDR3 regions were amplified from genomic DNA using the immunoSEQ Assay, a bias-controlled multiplex PCR. Processing in the source paper ran as follows. The number of nucleated cells in each sample was estimated by amplification of reference gene primers within the assay. Sequence reads were collapsed and filtered to measure the absolute abundance of every unique TCRbeta CDR3 rearrangement. For each sample, productive Simpson clonality was calculated as the square root of Simpson's diversity index over productive rearrangements. In its TCRdb copy, this immuneACCESS table keeps in-frame sequences only and misses some clones. Where compared with another copy, unresolved V genes explain less than half of these, and the others have no known cause. V and J calls and clone size come straight from that table; D and trimming were deduced from the DNA. This sample comprises about 71,000 clones, around 87% of them detected only once. The ten largest account for 2.5% to 3% of the sample.

Recombination connected TRBV20-1 to TRBJ1-2; there is no confident call for the D gene. Sequencing was carried out using peripheral blood. The origin of this receptor is a man in his fifties or sixties with acute or convalescent COVID-19. The DNA is as follows: TGCAGTGCTAGTCGGGAGCATAACTATGGCTACACCTTC. It translates as CSASREHNYGYTF.